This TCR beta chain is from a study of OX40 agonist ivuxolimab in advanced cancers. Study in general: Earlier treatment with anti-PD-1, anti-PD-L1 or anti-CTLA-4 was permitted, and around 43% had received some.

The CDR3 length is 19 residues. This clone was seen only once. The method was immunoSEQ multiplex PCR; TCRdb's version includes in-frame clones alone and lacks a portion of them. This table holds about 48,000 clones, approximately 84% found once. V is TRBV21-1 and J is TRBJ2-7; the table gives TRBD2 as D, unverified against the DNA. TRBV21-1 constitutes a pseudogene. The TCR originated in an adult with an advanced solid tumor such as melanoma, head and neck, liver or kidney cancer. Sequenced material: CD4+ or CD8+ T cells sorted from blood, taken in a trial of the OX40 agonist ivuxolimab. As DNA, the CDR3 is TGTGCCAGCAGCAACCGAACGACTTTAGCGGACATCACCCTCCACGAGCAGTACTTC. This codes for CASSNRTTLADITLHEQYF.